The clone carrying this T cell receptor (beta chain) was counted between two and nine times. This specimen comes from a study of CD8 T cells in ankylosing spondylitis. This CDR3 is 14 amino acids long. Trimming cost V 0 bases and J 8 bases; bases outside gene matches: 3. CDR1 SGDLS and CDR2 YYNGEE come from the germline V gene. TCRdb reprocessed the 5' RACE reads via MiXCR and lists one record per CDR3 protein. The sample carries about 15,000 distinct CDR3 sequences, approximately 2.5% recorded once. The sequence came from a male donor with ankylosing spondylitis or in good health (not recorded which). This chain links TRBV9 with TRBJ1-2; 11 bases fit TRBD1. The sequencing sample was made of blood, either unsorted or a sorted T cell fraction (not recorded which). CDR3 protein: CASSVDWTGGGYTF. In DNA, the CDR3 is TGTGCCAGCAGCGTAGATTGGACAGGGGGCGGCTACACCTTC.